This T cell receptor beta chain stems from a study of blood T cells in healthy people across ages. This clonotype was seen many times. V trimming: 0 bases; J trimming: 6 bases; junction bases outside the gene matches: 8. The CDR3 is made up of 16 amino acids. Germline CDR1 is SGHTA and CDR2 is FQGNSA. Together with a sample-barcoded 5' primer, a J-beta primer mix was included in a second PCR lasting 7 to 11 cycles. Every cDNA molecule carried a tag from a template-switch adaptor bearing 12 random nucleotides. MiXCR, applied by TCRdb to the 5' RACE reads, yields one record per CDR3 protein. The table shows approximately 900,000 distinct CDR3 sequences, with almost 30% occurring only once. Per-sample yields of isolated PBMCs were at least 7 million. In addition, the sample was reused for a study of T cells of mothers and their children.

This sequence was found in a woman between 35 and 50 years old in good health. The V gene is TRBV7-2, the J gene TRBJ2-3; 8 bases match TRBD2. Sequenced input: blood. CDR3 nucleotides: TGTGCCAGCAGCTTAGCGATTAGCGGGGTCAGGGATACGCAGTATTTT. Translated, it gives CASSLAISGVRDTQYF.